The 2 T cell receptor beta chains below were found in one sample sequenced in a study of OX40 agonist ivuxolimab in advanced cancers. Only in-frame clones appear in the TCRdb table, and some are missing; sequencing was by immunoSEQ multiplex PCR. The sample includes over 65,000 clones, approximately 86% of them seen just once. The material was CD4+ or CD8+ T cells sorted from blood, obtained in a trial of the OX40 agonist ivuxolimab. The receptor source for this set is an adult with an advanced solid tumor such as melanoma, head and neck, liver or kidney cancer.

CDR3 amino acids: CASSLGPGQGGTEAFF. CDR3 nucleotide sequence: TGCGCCAGCAGCTTGGGCCCCGGACAGGGGGGAACTGAAGCTTTCTTT. V usage is TRBV5-1 and J usage is TRBJ1-1, with TRBD1 matching over 10 bases. The CDR3 has 16 amino acids. V gave up 0 bases and J gave up 5 bases; unmatched junction bases: 7. Germline lookup yields CDR1 SGHRS and CDR2 YFSETQ.

The V call is TRBV30, the J call TRBJ1-5, with TRBD1 identical over 9 bases. The ends lost 0 bases at V and 0 bases at J; junction bases unmatched: 9. The germline V gene has CDR1 GTSNPN and CDR2 SVGIG (reference sequence). The CDR3 spans 18 residues. The chain's CDR3 is CAWSVQGAYSSSNQPQHF. The CDR3 coding sequence is TGTGCCTGGAGTGTACAGGGGGCGTATTCATCTAGCAATCAGCCCCAGCATTTT.